Included here is one T cell receptor (beta chain) sequence, with context. As yet, its antigen is unknown. TCR beta VDJ combinations and CDR3 sequences were profiled from genomic DNA. TCRdb recomputed calls from the reads with MiXCR, one row per CDR3 protein. Among about 270,000 distinct CDR3 sequences listed, approximately 55% were seen once. The junction had 8 bases not matched to a gene; V was cut back by 4 bases and J by 4 bases. The CDR3 is 15 amino acids. Looked up from germline, CDR1 is SGDLS and CDR2 is YYNGEE. The source of the sample is a study of CD8+CD57+ T cells in acquired aplastic anemia. Findings and limits, study-wide: CD8+ Simpson's diversity showed no significant patient-control difference.

The V call is TRBV9, the J call TRBJ2-7; 10 nucleotides agree with TRBD1. The TCR comes from a human donor with severe aplastic anemia or a healthy control (not recorded which). Sequencing used sorted CD4+, CD8+, or CD8+CD57+ T cells (not recorded which) from PBMCs. This CDR3 is CASSPRPGQGYEQYF. For the CDR3, the DNA is TGTGCCAGCAGCCCAAGGCCGGGACAGGGGTACGAGCAGTACTTC.